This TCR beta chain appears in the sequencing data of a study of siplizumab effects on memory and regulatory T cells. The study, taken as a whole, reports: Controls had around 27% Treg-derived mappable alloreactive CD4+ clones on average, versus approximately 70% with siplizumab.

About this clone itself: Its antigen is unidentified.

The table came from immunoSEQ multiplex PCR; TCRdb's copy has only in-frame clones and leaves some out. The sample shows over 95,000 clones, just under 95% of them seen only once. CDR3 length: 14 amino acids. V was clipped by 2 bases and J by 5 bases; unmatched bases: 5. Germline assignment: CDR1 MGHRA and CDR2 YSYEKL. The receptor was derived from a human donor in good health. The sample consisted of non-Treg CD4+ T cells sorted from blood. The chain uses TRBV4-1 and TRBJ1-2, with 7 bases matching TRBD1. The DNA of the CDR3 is TGCGCCAGCAGCCAACCGACAGGGCTTTATGGCTACACCTTC. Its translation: CASSQPTGLYGYTF.